Following are 8 T cell receptor beta chains from one sample sequenced in a study of tumor and adjacent non-tumor tissue in lung cancer. No cell sorting was done before RNA was extracted from the tissue. This non-tumor lung sample came from over 3 cm beyond the tumor edge. A modified ARM-PCR protocol with three rounds of nested PCR amplified TCRbeta. TCRdb itself ran the multiplex PCR reads through MiXCR, one entry per CDR3 protein. Found here are some 100,000 distinct CDR3 sequences, 80% of them singletons; the top ten hold more than 25%. Sequencing was done on a sample of distant non-tumor lung tissue. These receptors were obtained from a man between 60 and 75 years old with small cell lung cancer.

This clonotype was detected many times. J is TRBJ1-1 and V is TRBV20-1; D might be TRBD1 (5 bases). The length of the CDR3 is 12 residues. Germline V lookup: CDR1 DFQATT, CDR2 SNEGSKA (reference sequence). With 6 bases removed from V and 0 bases from J, the gap between germline ends came to 8 bases. The CDR3 region has the DNA TGCAGTGCCGGGGGGGTGAACACTGAAGCTTTCTTT. This encodes CSAGGVNTEAFF.

A word on this clonotype: This may come from a read error, since a much larger clone is one base off. The rearrangement links TRBV25-1 to TRBJ2-3; D may be TRBD2 (7 bases). The CDR3 spans 16 residues. The germline V gene encodes CDR1 MGHDK and CDR2 SYGVNS. The CDR3 spells CAGSELGGARTDTQYF. In DNA, the CDR3 is TGTGCCGGCAGTGAATTGGGGGGGGCGCGGACAGATACGCAGTATTTT. Looking up the rest from reference TRBV25-1 and TRBJ2-3 gives the full variable domain: EADIYQTPRYLVIGTGKKITLECSQTMGHDKMYWYQQDPGMELHLIHYSYGVNSTEKGDLSSESTVSRIRTEHFPLTLESARPSHTSQYLCAGSELGGARTDTQYFGPGTRLTVL.

In regard to this clonotype: A much larger clone differs by one base, so this may be a read error. The gene calls are TRBV19 and TRBJ2-1; D may be TRBD2 (6 bases). CDR1 LNHDA and CDR2 SQIVND come from the germline V gene (reference sequence). CDR3 length: 13 residues. CDR3 in amino acids: CASRTLARNDQFF. DNA for the CDR3: TGTGCCAGTAGGACTCTAGCGCGCAATGATCAGTTCTTC.

V is TRBV6-2 or TRBV6-3 and J is TRBJ2-3; D remains ambiguous. The germline V and J ends were trimmed by 8 bases and 3 bases, with 18 bases remaining between them. Germline V gene lookup returns CDR1 MNHEY and CDR2 SVGEGT. This CDR3 contains 15 residues. The CDR3 reads CASGPTNMKTDTQYF. DNA for the CDR3: TGTGCCAGCGGACCCACTAACATGAAGACAGATACGCAGTATTTT.

About this clonotype itself: The junction shows a germline mismatch at one end, possibly a read error. CDR3 coding DNA: TGTGTCAGCAGCTTAAGTGAGACCCAGTACTTC. This translates into CVSSLSETQYF. The chain links TRBV7-9 to TRBJ2-5; no reliable D call. The germline V gene encodes CDR1 SEHNR and CDR2 FQNEAQ (reference sequence). The CDR3 consists of 11 residues.

As for this clonotype: A read error is likely, as this CDR3 ends without the conserved phenylalanine or tryptophan. V is TRBV15 and J is TRBJ2-5; 10 bases line up with TRBD2. Looked up from germline, CDR1 is LNHNV and CDR2 is YYDKDF (reference sequence). The length of the CDR3 is 13 residues. Trimming at V came to 9 bases and at J to 4 bases, leaving 5 bases not matched to a gene. In DNA form, the CDR3 reads TGTGCCACTAGCGTAGCGGGAGGAGAGACCCAGTACTTA. Its protein is CATSVAGGETQYL.

The rearrangement uses TRBV12-3 or TRBV12-4 and TRBJ1-2; a weak D match, TRBD1 (6 bases). The V and J ends lost 5 bases and 4 bases respectively, with 17 bases between them. This CDR3 is built from 15 residues. The CDR3 spells CASSLQLEGVYGYTF. CDR3 in DNA: TGTGCCAGCAGTCTTCAGTTGGAGGGGGTCTATGGCTACACCTTC.

Note on this clonotype: Germline is not matched at one junction end, which may reflect a read error. J is TRBJ1-3 and V is TRBV12-3 or TRBV12-4; D perhaps matches TRBD1 (5 bases). The CDR3 loop spans 15 amino acids. The CDR3 DNA reads TGTACCAGCAGTTTTATTCAGGGTAAAGAATACACCATATATTTT. This gives the protein CTSSFIQGKEYTIYF.